This TCR beta chain appears in the sequencing data of a study of blood T cells in healthy people across ages. Study observations and caveats: Diversity figures based on one million T cells were deemed too low.

Germline lookup yields CDR1 SGHTA and CDR2 FQGNSA. The germline V and J ends were trimmed by 1 base and 5 bases, with 9 bases remaining between them. The CDR3 length is 14 residues. Together with a sample-barcoded 5' primer, a J-beta primer mix was included in a second PCR lasting about 7 to 11 cycles. MiXCR was run by TCRdb on the 5' RACE reads, yielding one entry per CDR3 protein. The sample shows around 790,000 distinct CDR3 sequences, more than 40% of them seen only once. As to this clonotype: Its antigen is undetermined.

This clonotype originated in a man in his 60s in good health. This chain uses TRBV7-2 with TRBJ2-1; D gene unclear. Material: blood. CDR3 loop: CASSLVALDNEQFF. CDR3 bases: TGTGCCAGCAGCTTAGTGGCTCTGGACAATGAGCAGTTCTTC.